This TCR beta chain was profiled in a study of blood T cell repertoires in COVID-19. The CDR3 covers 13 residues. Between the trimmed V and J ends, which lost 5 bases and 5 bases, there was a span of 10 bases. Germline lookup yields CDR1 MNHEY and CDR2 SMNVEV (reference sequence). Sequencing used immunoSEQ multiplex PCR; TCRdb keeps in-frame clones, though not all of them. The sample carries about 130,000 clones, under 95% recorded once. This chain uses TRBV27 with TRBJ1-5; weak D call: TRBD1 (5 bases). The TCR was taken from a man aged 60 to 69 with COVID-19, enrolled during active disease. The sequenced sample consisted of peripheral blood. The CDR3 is CASSPDTYQPQHF. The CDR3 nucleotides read TGTGCCAGCAGTCCGGACACCTATCAGCCCCAGCATTTT.